The 30 T cell receptor beta chains reported below all come from one sample, sequenced in a study of cytomegalovirus exposure and HLA in healthy donors. PCR was performed using 60 Vbeta and 13 Jbeta primers. Generated by immunoSEQ multiplex PCR, the TCRdb table keeps only in-frame clones and is missing some. This sample has some 90,000 clones; 81% occur once, and the top ten carry 10%. Sequenced material: PBMCs. The receptors shown here come from a human donor in good health.

The chain carries TRBV4-3 and TRBJ2-7; TRBD1 agrees at 8 bases. Germline CDR1 LGHNA, CDR2 YSLEER. The CDR3 runs to 16 residues. Germline trimming cut 0 bases from V and 7 bases from J; bases unmatched to any gene: 11. The CDR3 is CASSQDFRQGASEQYF. The CDR3 DNA is TGCGCCAGCAGCCAAGATTTTCGCCAGGGGGCAAGTGAGCAGTACTTC.

Comments on this clone: Other DNA sequences in the same sample also yield this CDR3. The V and J genes are TRBV5-4 and TRBJ2-5; 7 bases fit TRBD2. With V trimmed by 2 bases and J by 5 bases, 3 bases remained unmatched. CDR1 and CDR2 from the germline V gene are SGHNT and YYREEE (reference sequence). This CDR3 has 13 residues. The CDR3 here is CASSLTGGETQYF. The CDR3 DNA follows: TGTGCCAGCAGCTTAACCGGGGGGGAGACCCAGTACTTC.

CDR3 protein: CASSIVRLGGPYGYTF. The CDR3 region has the DNA TGTGCCAGCTCAATTGTACGGTTAGGAGGGCCCTATGGCTACACCTTC. The genes are TRBV18 and TRBJ1-2, with D uncertain. The V and J ends lost 5 bases and 4 bases respectively, with 20 bases between them. CDR1 and CDR2 from the germline V gene are KGHSH and LQKENI. CDR3 length: 16 residues.

The J gene is TRBJ2-2, the V gene TRBV6-6; D may be TRBD2 (5 bases). V was pared by 4 bases and J by 6 bases, with 15 bases between. Germline V gene data show CDR1 as MNHNY and CDR2 as SVGAGI (reference sequence). This CDR3 is built from 15 residues. The CDR3 coding sequence is TGTGCCAGCAGTTTCCCCGGGGATCTTGCCGGGGAGCTGTTTTTT. Translating it yields CASSFPGDLAGELFF.

The J gene is TRBJ2-7, the V gene TRBV18; D is perhaps TRBD1 (7 bases). Per the germline V gene, CDR1 is KGHSH and CDR2 is LQKENI. Trimming removed 3 bases from V and 3 bases from J, with 24 bases in between. The CDR3 loop spans 18 amino acids. The CDR3 region has the DNA TGTGCCAGCTCACCGCGCCCCGCCCGGGGGACAGCTGTCTACGAGCAGTACTTC. Amino acids: CASSPRPARGTAVYEQYF.

The chain has TRBV7-2 and TRBJ1-1; TRBD1 might be the D (6 bases). V was trimmed by 5 bases and J by 4 bases, leaving 11 bases between them. There are 13 residues in the CDR3. The V gene's germline CDR1 is SGHTA and CDR2 FQGNSA. The CDR3 DNA reads as TGTGCCAGCAGCCCGGACAGCGTCACTGAAGCTTTCTTT. Protein: CASSPDSVTEAFF.

This sequence joins TRBV4-1 and TRBJ2-2; D perhaps matches TRBD1 (6 bases). V was shortened by 1 base and J by 6 bases, with 15 bases between the two germline ends. The germline gives CDR1 MGHRA, CDR2 YSYEKL. CDR3 size: 16 residues. The CDR3 bases are TGCGCCAGCAGCCAAGGCTTGACAGGCTGGGCCGGGGAGCTGTTTTTT. Translation: CASSQGLTGWAGELFF.

The chain links TRBV28 to TRBJ2-4; tentatively, D is TRBD1 (5 bases). CDR3 length equals 15 residues. Trimming took 4 bases from V and 3 from J, leaving 13 bases between them. Looked up from germline, CDR1 is MDHEN and CDR2 is SYDVKM. The CDR3 spells CASSSIARGKNIQYF. The CDR3 coding sequence is TGTGCCAGCAGTTCGATCGCTAGGGGCAAAAACATTCAGTACTTC.

The V and J genes are TRBV5-1 and TRBJ2-3; 7 bases map to TRBD1. The germline CDR1 and CDR2 sequences are SGHRS and YFSETQ. V was clipped by 5 bases and J by 5 bases; unmatched bases: 11. The CDR3 totals 15 residues. CDR3 nucleotide sequence: TGCGCCAGCAGAGAACAGGCGGCAGGGGGAGATACGCAGTATTTT. Protein sequence: CASREQAAGGDTQYF.

The count of this clone is one. The chain combines TRBV27 with TRBJ1-5; D may be TRBD1 (5 bases). Trimming pared 4 bases from V and 1 base from J, leaving 8 bases between. This CDR3 comprises 14 residues. Germline values: CDR1 MNHEY, CDR2 SMNVEV (reference sequence). Written as DNA, the CDR3 is TGTGCCAGCAGTTCAGGGTGGAGCAATCAGCCCCAGCATTTT. This gives the protein CASSSGWSNQPQHF.

This clone was picked up one time. This chain joins TRBV30 and TRBJ1-5, with unresolved D. The germline V and J ends were trimmed by 1 base and 5 bases, with 12 bases remaining between them. Germline loops: CDR1 GTSNPN, CDR2 SVGIG (reference sequence). The CDR3 consists of 14 residues. In nucleotides, the CDR3 is TGTGCCTGGAGTGCCCACCGGGGATATCAGCCCCAGCATTTT. Its protein is CAWSAHRGYQPQHF.

The chain joins TRBV9 to TRBJ2-7, with TRBD2 as a possible D gene (6 bases). V was clipped by 3 bases and J by 0 bases, with 13 bases between them. This CDR3 has 15 amino acids. Per the germline V gene, CDR1 is SGDLS and CDR2 is YYNGEE. As DNA, the CDR3 is TGTGCCAGCAGCGCCGGGACTGGAAGCTCCTACGAGCAGTACTTC. This sequence encodes CASSAGTGSSYEQYF.

The rearrangement uses TRBV5-6 and TRBJ1-1; D not resolved. Germline V CDR1 and CDR2: SGHDT, YYEEEE. The CDR3 totals 14 residues. Trimming left V 4 bases short and J 3 bases short, with 13 bases between. The CDR3 DNA follows: TGTGCCAGCAGCCGGCGGGGATTGGACACTGAAGCTTTCTTT. This encodes CASSRRGLDTEAFF.

In this sample, this clone turned up once. The V and J genes are TRBV7-9 and TRBJ2-7; 7 nucleotides line up with TRBD2. The V gene's germline CDR1 is SEHNR and CDR2 FQNEAQ (reference sequence). This CDR3 contains 15 residues. Unmatched junction bases numbered 7, after V lost 2 bases and J lost 3 bases. The CDR3 DNA follows: TGTGCCAGCAGCTTATGGGACTACCCTTTCTACGAGCAGTACTTC. Translation gives CASSLWDYPFYEQYF.

The genes are TRBV10-3 and TRBJ1-6; possibly TRBD1 for D (5 bases). Germline assignment: CDR1 ENHRY and CDR2 SYGVKD. There are 12 residues in the CDR3. V lost 11 bases and J lost 10, with 15 bases in between. The CDR3 coding sequence is TGTGCCCACGTGACGGAGGGGTCACCCCTCCACTTT. Translated: CAHVTEGSPLHF.

This sequence joins TRBV28 and TRBJ1-2; D is unclear. The length of the CDR3 is 15 residues. Germline lookup yields CDR1 MDHEN and CDR2 SYDVKM. V lost 6 bases and J lost 6, with 20 bases in between. CDR3 bases: TGTGCCAGCAGCCCCGGCGGGGAAGGTAATAATGGCTACACCTTC. Translating it yields CASSPGGEGNNGYTF.

The J gene is TRBJ1-2, the V gene TRBV4-3; 9 bases agree with TRBD1. Trimming took 2 bases from V and 8 from J; bases not matched to a gene: 9. The CDR3 is 15 amino acids. Germline CDR1 reads LGHNA; CDR2 reads YSLEER. CDR3 residues: CASSQRTGESWGYTF. In nucleotides, the CDR3 is TGCGCCAGCAGCCAAAGGACAGGGGAGAGTTGGGGCTACACCTTC.

This clone was counted once. This rearrangement joins TRBV15 to TRBJ2-5, with 7 positions matching TRBD1. The CDR3 loop spans 15 amino acids. CDR1 is LNHNV and CDR2 is YYDKDF in the germline V gene (reference sequence). Germline trimming cut 5 bases from V and 4 bases from J; bases unmatched to any gene: 10. The CDR3 spells CATSLNRGEGETQYF. In DNA form, the CDR3 reads TGTGCCACCAGCCTGAACAGGGGTGAAGGAGAGACCCAGTACTTC.

The chain combines TRBV9 with TRBJ2-6; D unclear. Trimming removed 0 bases from V and 2 bases from J, with 3 bases in between. Germline CDR1 reads SGDLS; CDR2 reads YYNGEE. This CDR3 is 14 amino acids long. The CDR3 DNA reads as TGTGCCAGCAGCGTAGGAGCTGGGGCCAACGTCCTGACTTTC. It encodes CASSVGAGANVLTF.

This chain uses TRBV25-1 with TRBJ1-2; D unclear. The V end lost 4 bases, the J end lost 7 bases, and 10 bases lay between the germline ends. This CDR3 is built from 12 residues. CDR1 MGHDK and CDR2 SYGVNS come from the germline V gene. Here the CDR3 DNA reads TGTGCCAGCAGTGCCTCCCGCGGTGGCTACACCTTC. It specifies CASSASRGGYTF.

This chain joins TRBV6-5 and TRBJ2-1; 7 bases line up with TRBD1. Germline V gives CDR1 MNHEY, CDR2 SVGAGI. The ends lost 6 bases at V and 5 bases at J; junction bases unmatched: 10. The CDR3 has 15 amino acids. The CDR3 loop is CASRPTGDRDNEQFF. The DNA of the CDR3 is TGTGCCAGCAGACCCACCGGGGACAGAGACAATGAGCAGTTCTTC.

The chain has TRBV7-6 and TRBJ2-3; TRBD2 matches at 12 bases. Germline CDR1 is SGHVS and CDR2 is FNYEAQ. With 10 bases clipped from V and 4 bases from J, the junction kept 6 bases outside the gene matches. This CDR3 has 14 residues. The CDR3 spells CATSLAGGADTQYF. The CDR3, as DNA: TGTGCCACCTCCCTAGCGGGAGGGGCAGATACGCAGTATTTT.

The rearrangement joins TRBV19 to TRBJ1-2; D gene uncertain. This CDR3 has 13 residues. The germline V and J ends were trimmed by 7 bases and 4 bases, with 13 bases remaining between them. The V gene's germline CDR1 is LNHDA and CDR2 SQIVND (reference sequence). The CDR3, as DNA: TGTGCCAGTAACTCGGGTAGACTCTATGGCTACACCTTC. Protein product: CASNSGRLYGYTF. Combining the CDR3 with reference TRBV19 and TRBJ1-2 gives the whole variable domain DGGITQSPKYLFRKEGQNVTLSCEQNLNHDAMYWYRQDPGQGLRLIYYSQIVNDFQKGDIAEGYSVSREKKESFPLTVTSAQKNPTAFYLCASNSGRLYGYTFGSGTRLTVV.

The chain employs TRBV5-1 and TRBJ1-6; D is uncertain. The CDR3 sequence is 15 residues long. Trimming shortened V by 4 bases and J by 10 bases, and 18 bases separated the two germline ends. Germline assignment: CDR1 SGHRS and CDR2 YFSETQ. The CDR3 region is CASSGGPLGRSPLHF. In DNA form, the CDR3 reads TGCGCCAGCAGCGGAGGGCCCCTCGGGCGATCACCCCTCCACTTT.

The sample holds a few counts of this clone. This chain joins TRBV5-1 and TRBJ1-2; the D gene is possibly TRBD1 (6 bases). This CDR3 has 14 amino acids. Germline V gene lookup returns CDR1 SGHRS and CDR2 YFSETQ. V shed 4 bases and J shed 5 bases, with 15 bases lying between them. Here the CDR3 reads CASSEDGQGYGYTF. In DNA, the CDR3 is TGCGCCAGCAGCGAGGATGGCCAGGGGTATGGCTACACCTTC.

The rearrangement uses TRBV11-2 and TRBJ1-3, with D unclear. The CDR3 covers 17 residues. Between the trimmed V and J ends, which lost 0 bases and 0 bases, there was a span of 12 bases. Germline CDR1 reads SGHAT; CDR2 reads FQNNGV. CDR3: CASSLDRGGPSGNTIYF. DNA for the CDR3: TGTGCCAGCAGCTTAGATCGAGGCGGGCCCTCTGGAAACACCATATATTTT.

The gene calls are TRBV2 and TRBJ1-4, with TRBD1 matching over 8 bases. Per germline, CDR1 SNHLY and CDR2 FYNNEI. The CDR3 sequence is 14 residues long. V was clipped by 3 bases and J by 3 bases; unmatched bases: 0. CDR3 DNA: TGTGCCAGCAGTGACAGGGGGCCTAATGAAAAACTGTTTTTT. The encoded protein is CASSDRGPNEKLFF.

The rearrangement uses TRBV6-6 and TRBJ2-5; tentatively, D is TRBD2 (6 bases). The germline CDR1 and CDR2 sequences are MNHNY and SVGAGI (reference sequence). This CDR3 is built from 14 residues. Trimming took 8 bases from V and 2 from J, leaving 15 bases between them. This chain's CDR3 is CASSPAAGQETQYF. The CDR3 DNA sequence: TGTGCCAGCTCGCCAGCGGCGGGGCAAGAGACCCAGTACTTC.

V gene TRBV19 combines with J gene TRBJ2-1, with D hard to call. The ends were cut back, 7 bases at V and 0 bases at J, with 16 bases in the middle. The germline CDR1 and CDR2 sequences are LNHDA and SQIVND (reference sequence). The CDR3 loop spans 16 amino acids. CDR3 sequence reads: CASTKHRSSSYNEQFF. In nucleotides, the CDR3 is TGTGCCAGTACCAAGCACCGAAGTAGCTCCTACAATGAGCAGTTCTTC. Drawing the rest from reference TRBV19 and TRBJ2-1, the complete variable domain is DGGITQSPKYLFRKEGQNVTLSCEQNLNHDAMYWYRQDPGQGLRLIYYSQIVNDFQKGDIAEGYSVSREKKESFPLTVTSAQKNPTAFYLCASTKHRSSSYNEQFFGPGTRLTVL.

The chain couples TRBV7-2 to TRBJ2-1, with a weak D call TRBD2 (6 bases). Trimming removed 1 base from V and 1 base from J, with 11 bases in between. The CDR3 is 16 residues long. CDR1 SGHTA and CDR2 FQGNSA come from the germline V gene. The CDR3: CASSLGAGPSYNEQFF. The CDR3 DNA is TGTGCCAGCAGCTTAGGTGCGGGACCTTCCTACAATGAGCAGTTCTTC.